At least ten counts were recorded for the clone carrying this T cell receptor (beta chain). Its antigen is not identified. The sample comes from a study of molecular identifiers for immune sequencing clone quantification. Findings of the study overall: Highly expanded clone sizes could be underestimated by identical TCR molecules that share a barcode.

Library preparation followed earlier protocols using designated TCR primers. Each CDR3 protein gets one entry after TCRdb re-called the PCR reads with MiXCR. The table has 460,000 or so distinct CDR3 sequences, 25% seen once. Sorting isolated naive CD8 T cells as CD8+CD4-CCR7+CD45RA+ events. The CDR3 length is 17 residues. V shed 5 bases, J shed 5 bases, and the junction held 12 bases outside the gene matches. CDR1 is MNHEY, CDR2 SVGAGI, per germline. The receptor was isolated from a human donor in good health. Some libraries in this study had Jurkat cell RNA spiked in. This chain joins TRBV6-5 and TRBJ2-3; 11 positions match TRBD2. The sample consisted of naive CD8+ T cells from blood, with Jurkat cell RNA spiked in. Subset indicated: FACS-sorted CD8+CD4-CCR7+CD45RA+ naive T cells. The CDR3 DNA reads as TGTGCCAGCAGTCATGCAACACTAGCGGGAGCTGGAGATACGCAGTATTTT. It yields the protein CASSHATLAGAGDTQYF.